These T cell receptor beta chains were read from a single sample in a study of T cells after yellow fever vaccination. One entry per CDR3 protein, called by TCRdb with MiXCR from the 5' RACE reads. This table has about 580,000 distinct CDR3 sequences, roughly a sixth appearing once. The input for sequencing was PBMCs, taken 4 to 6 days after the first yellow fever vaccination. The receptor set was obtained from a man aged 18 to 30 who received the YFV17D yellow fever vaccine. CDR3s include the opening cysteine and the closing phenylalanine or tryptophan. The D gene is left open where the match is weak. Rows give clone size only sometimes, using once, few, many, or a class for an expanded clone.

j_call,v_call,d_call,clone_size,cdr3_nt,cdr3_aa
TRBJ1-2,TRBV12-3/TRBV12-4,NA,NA,TGTGCCAGCAGTTCCCGGGGGGTCCCTCCCTATGGCTACACCTTC,CASSSRGVPPYGYTF
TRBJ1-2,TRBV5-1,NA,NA,TGCGCCAGCAGCTCTGAAGGGACTAACTATGGCTACACCTTC,CASSSEGTNYGYTF
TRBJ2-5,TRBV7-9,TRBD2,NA,TGTGCCAGCAGCTTTCCTAGCGGGGTGTACCAAGAGACCCAGTACTTC,CASSFPSGVYQETQYF
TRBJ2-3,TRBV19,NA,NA,TGTGCCAGTAGTTGGCAGGGGACAGATACGCAGTATTTT,CASSWQGTDTQYF
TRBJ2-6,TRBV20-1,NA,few,TGCAGTGCCCTAAAATCTGGGGCCAACGTCCTGACTTTC,CSALKSGANVLTF
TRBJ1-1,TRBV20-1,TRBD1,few,TGCAGTGCGAGCGAAGGGGGCCGAAACACTGAAGCTTTCTTT,CSASEGGRNTEAFF
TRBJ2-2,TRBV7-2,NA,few,TGTGCCAGCAGCTTAGATGGAGGGGGCGTCACCGGGGAGCTGTTTTTT,CASSLDGGGVTGELFF
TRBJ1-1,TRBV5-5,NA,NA,TGTGCCAGCACCCTAAGGGGTCTCGGGACCGAAGCTTTCTTT,CASTLRGLGTEAFF
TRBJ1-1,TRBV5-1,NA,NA,TGCGCCAGCAGCCAACTGGGGGGGGGAAGGACTGAAGCTTTCTTT,CASSQLGGGRTEAFF
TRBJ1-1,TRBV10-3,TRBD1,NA,TGTGCCATAAGACCGCGACAGGGGGTAAAAGCTTTCTTT,CAIRPRQGVKAFF
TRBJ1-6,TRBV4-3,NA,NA,TGCGCCAGCAGCCAAACAGGGTTCTCCTATAATTCACCCCTCCACTTT,CASSQTGFSYNSPLHF
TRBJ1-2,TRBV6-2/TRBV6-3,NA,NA,TGTGCCAGCAGAATCGACAGAAACTATGGCTACACCTTC,CASRIDRNYGYTF
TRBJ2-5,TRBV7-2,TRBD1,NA,TGTGCCAGCAGCAGACCGGACAGGGTCTCCCAAGAGACCCAGTACTTC,CASSRPDRVSQETQYF
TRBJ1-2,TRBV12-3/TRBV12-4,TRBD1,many,TGTGCCAGCAGATCCAGTGGACAGGGTGGCTATGGCTACACCTTC,CASRSSGQGGYGYTF
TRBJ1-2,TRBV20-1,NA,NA,TGCAGTGCACCCGCGACAGATGGCTACACCTTC,CSAPATDGYTF
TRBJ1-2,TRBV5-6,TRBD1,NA,TGTGCCAGCAGCCGGGACAGGGGGCTCCTGCGGAGCTATGGCTACACCTTC,CASSRDRGLLRSYGYTF
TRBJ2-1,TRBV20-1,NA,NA,TGCAGTGCTAGAGATTCGTTGCGGGGTTCATACAATGAGCAGTTCTTC,CSARDSLRGSYNEQFF
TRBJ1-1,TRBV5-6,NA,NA,TGTGCCAGCAGCCCCGCTTGGGGCAGGGGCATGAACACTGAAGCTTTCTTT,CASSPAWGRGMNTEAFF
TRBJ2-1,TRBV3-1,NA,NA,TGTGCCAGCAGCCCGGCCGGCGGGGGCAAAGAATACAATGAGCAGTTCTTC,CASSPAGGGKEYNEQFF
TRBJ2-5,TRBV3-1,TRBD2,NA,TGTGCCAGCAGCCGGAAGCAGCTAGCGGGGGAGCAAGAGACCCAGTACTTC,CASSRKQLAGEQETQYF
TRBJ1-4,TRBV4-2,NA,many,TGTGCCAGCAGCCAAGATCCGGGACTGTTTAATGAAAAACTGTTTTTT,CASSQDPGLFNEKLFF
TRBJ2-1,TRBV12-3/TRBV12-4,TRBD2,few,TGTGCCAGCAGTTTGGTGCGGGTGGGACTACGGAGCGGGGGGAGCTCCTACAATGAGCAGTTCTTC,CASSLVRVGLRSGGSSYNEQFF
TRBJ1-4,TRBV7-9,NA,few,TGTGCCAGCAGCTCCCTTGGGCGGGACGAAAAACTGTTTTTT,CASSSLGRDEKLFF
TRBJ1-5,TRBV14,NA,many,TGTGCCAGCAGCCAAGGATTAGGGCAGCCCCAGCATTTT,CASSQGLGQPQHF
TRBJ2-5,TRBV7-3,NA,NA,TGTGCCAGCAGCTTACGGGGGGCCTCTGGAGAGACCCAGTACTTC,CASSLRGASGETQYF
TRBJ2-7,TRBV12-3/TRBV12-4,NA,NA,TGTGCCAGCAGCCTTGGGACACATCAGTACTTC,CASSLGTHQYF
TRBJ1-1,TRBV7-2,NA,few,TGTGCCAGCAGCTTAGGTCCCGGGGCCCCTCCGTTT,CASSLGPGAPPF
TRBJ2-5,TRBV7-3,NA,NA,TGTGCCAGCAGCGGGGGTCATTGGGAGACCCAGTACTTC,CASSGGHWETQYF
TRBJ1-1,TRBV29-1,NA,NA,TGCAGCGTTGAAGACCCCCGGGGAGTCACTGAAGCTTTCTTT,CSVEDPRGVTEAFF
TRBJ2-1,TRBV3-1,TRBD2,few,TGTGCCAGCAGCCCTCCCCTAGCGGGGGGAGACAATGAGCAGTTCTTC,CASSPPLAGGDNEQFF
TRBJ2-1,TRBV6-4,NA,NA,TGTGCCAGCCCGGGGTGGGATGAGCAGTTCTTC,CASPGWDEQFF
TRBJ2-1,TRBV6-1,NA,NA,TGTGCCAGCAGTCGACAGGCTCTCGTCTCACTCGATGAGCAGTTCTTC,CASSRQALVSLDEQFF
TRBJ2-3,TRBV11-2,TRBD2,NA,TGTGCCAGCAGCTTATCTTGGTTATTGGCTAGCGGGTTCACAGATACGCAGTATTTT,CASSLSWLLASGFTDTQYF
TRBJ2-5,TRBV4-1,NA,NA,TGCGCCAGCAGCCAATTGGGCAAAACCCAGTACTTC,CASSQLGKTQYF
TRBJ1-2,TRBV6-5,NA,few,TGTGCCAGCAGTCTAAGACAGGCCGGGGGAGGCTACACCTTC,CASSLRQAGGGYTF
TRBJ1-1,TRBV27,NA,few,TGTGCCAGCCGGGGGTTACGAGCTTTCTTT,CASRGLRAFF
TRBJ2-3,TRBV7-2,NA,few,TGTGCCAGCAGCTTTCAGGGACTCACAGATACGCAGTATTTT,CASSFQGLTDTQYF
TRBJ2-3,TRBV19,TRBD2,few,TGTGCCAGTAGACTAGCGGGGGCCACAGATACGCAGTATTTT,CASRLAGATDTQYF
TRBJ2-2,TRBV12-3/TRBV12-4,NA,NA,TGTGCCAGCAGGCCAGGGGGGCGCAACACCGGGGAGCTGTTTTTT,CASRPGGRNTGELFF
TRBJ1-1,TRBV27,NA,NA,TGTGCCAGCAGTTTAGCCCTTACAGGGGAAGCTTTCTTT,CASSLALTGEAFF
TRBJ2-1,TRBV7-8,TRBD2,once,TGTGCCAGCAGCCCAGTAGCGGGGGGGCCCTACAATGAGCAGTTCTTC,CASSPVAGGPYNEQFF
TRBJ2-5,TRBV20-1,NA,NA,TGCAGTGCTGGGATGGGGGAACTACAAGAGACCCAGTACTTC,CSAGMGELQETQYF
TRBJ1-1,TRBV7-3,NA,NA,TGTGCCAGCAGCCCTCTAGCCAAGGGGGGCACTGAAGCTTTCTTT,CASSPLAKGGTEAFF
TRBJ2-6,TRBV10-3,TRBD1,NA,TGTGCCATCAGTGAGTCATTGACAGGGAACGGGGCCAACGTCCTGACTTTC,CAISESLTGNGANVLTF
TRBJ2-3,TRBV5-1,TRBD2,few,TGCGCCAGCAGCTCGGACCCGGGGGGGCCAGATACGCAGTATTTT,CASSSDPGGPDTQYF
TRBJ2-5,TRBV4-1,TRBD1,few,TGCGCCAGCAGCCTTGGGACAGGCGATCAAGAGACCCAGTACTTC,CASSLGTGDQETQYF
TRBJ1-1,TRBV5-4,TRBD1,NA,TGTGCCAGCAGCTTGATGGGGACAGGGGGGAACACTGAAGCTTTCTTT,CASSLMGTGGNTEAFF
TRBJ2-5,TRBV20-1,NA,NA,TGCAGTGCTAGAGGTCTAGCAAAACAAGAGACCCAGTACTTC,CSARGLAKQETQYF
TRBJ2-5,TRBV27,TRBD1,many,TGTGCCAGCAGTAAACGGGGACAGATCCAAGAGACCCAGTACTTC,CASSKRGQIQETQYF
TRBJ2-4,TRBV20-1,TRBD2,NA,TGCAGTGTTCGACTAGCGGGGCATTTAGCCAAAAACATTCAGTACTTC,CSVRLAGHLAKNIQYF
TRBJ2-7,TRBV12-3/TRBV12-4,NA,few,TGTGCCAGCAGTTTCAAGGGGGACCACTACGAGCAGTACTTC,CASSFKGDHYEQYF
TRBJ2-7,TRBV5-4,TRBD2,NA,TGTGCCAGCACCCTGCGGGGGGGGGGCGTATACGAGCAGTACTTC,CASTLRGGGVYEQYF
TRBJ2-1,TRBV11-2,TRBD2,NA,TGTGCCAGCGGTGGCCCTAGCGGGGGGATACAGGAGCAGTTCTTC,CASGGPSGGIQEQFF
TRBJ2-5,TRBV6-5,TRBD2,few,TGTGCCAGCAGTTTCTTTGAGCGGGGGGGCCCGACCCAGTACTTC,CASSFFERGGPTQYF